The 30 T cell receptor beta chains below come from one sample, sequenced in a study of tumor-infiltrating lymphocytes in primary liver carcinoma. Unsorted bulk tissue, about 19-32 mg of it, served as the source for co-extraction of RNA and DNA. With approximately 470 ng total RNA as template and a constant-region primer, TCR beta cDNA was made. Amplification in three nested multiplex PCR rounds with slightly modified ARM-PCR gave rise to TCR beta libraries. The first two PCR rounds used TRBV1-TRBV30 forward primers with a C-beta reverse primer, roughly 10 cycles each. Using its own MiXCR run on the multiplex PCR reads, TCRdb lists one record per CDR3 protein. The sample has tens of thousands of distinct CDR3 sequences, 65% to 80% seen once. Material: liver tumor tissue from sampling region 5. This sample's subset: tumor region T5, tumor centre. Receptors were obtained from a man aged 40-49 years with primary liver carcinoma and hepatitis B virus infection.

This clonotype was seen ten or more times. In nucleotides, the CDR3 is TGCAGCGTTAGAGTAGATAGCAATCAGCCCCAGCATTTT. Translated: CSVRVDSNQPQHF. The gene calls are TRBV29-1 and TRBJ1-5; D gene ambiguous. V lost 5 bases and J lost 0, with 8 bases in between. This CDR3 contains 13 residues. The germline V gene has CDR1 SQVTM and CDR2 ANQGSEA.

This clonotype has a single count. Lacking the conserved final phenylalanine or tryptophan, this CDR3 likely reflects a read error. The genes are TRBV11-2 and TRBJ2-2; TRBD2 is a possible D gene (5 bases). Looked up from germline, CDR1 is SGHAT and CDR2 is FQNNGV. The CDR3 runs to 15 residues. This chain's CDR3 is CVSSSVGRGTGELFL. The CDR3, as DNA: TGTGTCAGCAGCTCAGTCGGACGGGGCACCGGGGAGCTGTTTTTA.

As for this clonotype: Here the CDR3 omits its conserved ending phenylalanine or tryptophan, so a read error is the likely source. The chain couples TRBV6-6 to TRBJ1-6; TRBD1 matches 8 bases. V lost 0 bases, J lost 8 bases, and 3 bases stayed unmatched. Germline V lookup: CDR1 MNHNY, CDR2 SVGAGI (reference sequence). This CDR3 contains 15 residues. The CDR3 DNA reads as TGTGCCAGCAGTTACTCCGAGACAGGGGATTCACCCCTCCACATT. Residues: CASSYSETGDSPLHI.

This clonotype occurred once. Relative to the germline gene, one junction end is altered; a read error may explain this. This rearrangement joins TRBV11-2 to TRBJ2-3; 10 positions match TRBD2. CDR3 size: 16 residues. The germline V gene has CDR1 SGHAT and CDR2 FQNNGV. Here the CDR3 reads CASSLEGLAWTDRQYF. The CDR3, as DNA: TGTGCTAGCAGCTTAGAGGGACTAGCGTGGACAGATAGACAGTATTTT.

A remark on this clonotype: This CDR3 is missing its conserved last phenylalanine or tryptophan, likely due to a read error. The DNA is left out, because the CDR3 cannot be placed on it with certainty; the CDR3 is given as TCRdb lists it. This chain links TRBV11-2 with TRBJ2-5. The CDR3 adds up to 13 amino acids, both ends counted. Germline assignment: CDR1 SGHAT and CDR2 FQNNGV. This chain's CDR3 is CASSLDFLETPYL.

Remarks on this clonotype: One end of the junction is discordant with germline, which a read error may explain. V and J are TRBV11-2 and TRBJ2-2; TRBD1 or TRBD2 may be the D gene (5 bases each). CDR1 is SGHAT and CDR2 is FQNNGV in the germline V gene. The CDR3 is made up of 15 amino acids. CDR3 protein: CACSLGAADTGELFF. CDR3 bases: TGTGCCTGCAGCTTAGGGGCAGCGGACACCGGGGAGCTGTTTTTT.

Concerning this clonotype: The CDR3 does not end in the conserved phenylalanine or tryptophan, so this is likely a read error. The rearrangement uses TRBV6-2 or TRBV6-3 and TRBJ2-1, with 9 nucleotides matching TRBD2. CDR1 is MNHEY, CDR2 SVGEGT, per germline. After removal of 6 bases from V and 6 bases from J, the junction contained 15 bases not matched to a gene. The CDR3 runs 17 residues. CDR3 residues: CASRAGLAGWTCNEQFC. CDR3 coding DNA: TGTGCCAGCAGGGCGGGGCTAGCGGGATGGACCTGCAATGAGCAGTTCTGT.

This clonotype was counted once. The chain links TRBV6-1 to TRBJ1-3; D ambiguous. CDR3 size: 12 residues. Germline CDR1 reads MNHNS; CDR2 reads SASEGT. CDR3 residues: CANSGGGNTIYF. CDR3 coding DNA: TGTGCAAACAGTGGAGGTGGAAACACCATATATTTT.

In the case of this clonotype: One base away lies a much larger clone, so this may be a sequencing read error. V and J are TRBV7-9 and TRBJ1-5; D is unresolved. Gene TRBJ2-3 matches the end of the DNA better, so the J call may be wrong. The CDR3 is 13 residues long. From germline, CDR1 is SEHNR and CDR2 FQNEAQ (reference sequence). DNA of the CDR3: TGTGCCAGCAGCCCTAGGCACGATCAGCCCCAGTATTTT. Its protein is CASSPRHDQPQYF.

This clonotype was detected only a few times. With a much larger clone just one base away, this may be a read error. The chain combines TRBV10-3 with TRBJ2-6; D tentatively reads TRBD1 or TRBD2 (5 bases each). This CDR3 is 16 amino acids long. Germline V gene sequence: CDR1 ENHRY, CDR2 SYGVKD. This CDR3 reads CAISDGTPSGVNVLTF. As DNA, the CDR3 is TGTGCCATCAGTGATGGGACCCCCTCTGGGGTCAACGTCCTGACTTTC.

As regards this clonotype: As the CDR3 is not closed by the conserved phenylalanine or tryptophan, this likely results from a read error. The chain employs TRBV11-2 and TRBJ2-3, with D uncertain. The CDR3 is 14 residues long. Germline V lookup: CDR1 SGHAT, CDR2 FQNNGV. V gave up 3 bases and J gave up 4 bases, with 11 bases separating them. CDR3 amino acids: CASSFRNIADTQYY. The CDR3 DNA follows: TGTGCCAGCAGCTTTCGGAACATCGCAGATACGCAGTATTAT.

This clonotype has more than one count but fewer than ten. Germline and junction disagree at one end, which may indicate a read error. The CDR3 sequence: CVSSFTGGANYEQYF. DNA of the CDR3: TGTGTCAGCAGCTTTACAGGGGGGGCCAACTACGAGCAGTACTTC. The rearrangement links TRBV7-9 to TRBJ2-7; possibly TRBD1 for D (8 bases). The CDR3 loop spans 15 amino acids. CDR1 and CDR2 from the germline V gene are SEHNR and FQNEAQ (reference sequence).

Details on this clonotype: A much larger clone differs by one base, so this may be a read error. V and J are TRBV5-1 and TRBJ2-1; D might be TRBD1 (5 bases). CDR1 and CDR2 (germline): SGHRS, YFSETQ. The CDR3 is made up of 12 amino acids. The CDR3 DNA sequence: TGCGCCAGCAGCTTGGGCGGACATGAGCAGTTATTC. Amino acid sequence: CASSLGGHEQLF.

About this clonotype itself: At one of its ends the junction is not consistent with the germline gene, which may arise from a read error. The V and J genes are TRBV6-5 and TRBJ1-2; D unclear. Germline assignment: CDR1 MNHEY and CDR2 SVGAGI. The CDR3 runs to 13 residues. Written as DNA, the CDR3 is TGTGCCAGCAGCCAGACAACTAACTATTGCTACGCCTTC. Translation gives CASSQTTNYCYAF.

On this clonotype itself: Since no conserved phenylalanine or tryptophan closes the CDR3, a read error is the likely cause. V gene TRBV7-8 combines with J gene TRBJ2-7, with D possibly being TRBD2 (5 bases). The V end was cut by 5 bases, the J end by 0 bases, with 11 bases between. This CDR3 is built from 14 residues. Germline CDR1 reads SGHVS; CDR2 reads FQNEAQ. The CDR3 loop is CASSRGTPSYEQYS. Written as DNA, the CDR3 is TGTGCCAGCAGCCGGGGAACTCCCTCCTACGAGCAGTACTCA.

This clonotype appeared once. The chain employs TRBV5-4 and TRBJ2-5; no clear D gene. V lost 0 bases and J lost 3, with 9 bases in between. Germline CDR1 reads SGHNT; CDR2 reads YYREEE (reference sequence). There are 14 residues in the CDR3. CDR3 loop: CASSLASDEETQYF. The DNA for the CDR3 is TGTGCCAGCAGCTTGGCGTCAGATGAAGAGACCCAGTACTTC.

This clonotype was seen ten or more times. The chain links TRBV5-1 to TRBJ2-1, with D maybe TRBD2 (5 bases). This CDR3 is built from 14 residues. Trimming cost V 1 base and J 7 bases, with 12 bases left between them. CDR1 SGHRS and CDR2 YFSETQ come from the germline V gene. The CDR3 DNA reads TGCGCCAGCAGCTTGTCGGCGGGCAAGAATGAGCAGTTCTTC. This codes for CASSLSAGKNEQFF.

By share, this clonotype counts as medium-sized. This chain links TRBV30 with TRBJ2-2; D perhaps matches TRBD2 (6 bases). This CDR3 region has 14 residues. V was trimmed by 6 bases and J by 6 bases, leaving 17 bases between them. CDR1 is GTSNPN and CDR2 is SVGIG in the germline V gene (reference sequence). CDR3 nucleotides: TGTGCCTGTCTGGGACTCAGCAGCGCCGGGGAGCTGTTTTTT. Translation: CACLGLSSAGELFF.

About this clonotype itself: Germline and junction disagree at one end, which may indicate a read error. The chain couples TRBV4-1 to TRBJ1-4; no clear D gene. Germline loops: CDR1 MGHRA, CDR2 YSYEKL. This CDR3 is 16 amino acids long. The CDR3 nucleotides are TGCACCAGCAGCCAAGTCCCCTGGGAAACTAATGAAAAACTGTTTTTT. Translating gives CTSSQVPWETNEKLFF.

As regards this clonotype: One end of the junction does not line up with germline, which may come from a read error. J is TRBJ2-3 and V is TRBV11-2; D is unresolved. The germline V gene has CDR1 SGHAT and CDR2 FQNNGV. The CDR3 covers 13 residues. CDR3 coding DNA: TGTGCCAGCAGGATAGGAAACGTGGATATGCAGTATTTC. It encodes CASRIGNVDMQYF.

Here the CDR3 DNA reads TGTGCCAGCAGCTTAGTTAGCGGGAGGGCAACGTACGAGCAGTACTTC. Translation: CASSLVSGRATYEQYF. V gene TRBV7-9 combines with J gene TRBJ2-7; TRBD2 matches at 11 bases. The CDR3 sequence is 16 residues long. Germline V gene sequence: CDR1 SEHNR, CDR2 FQNEAQ (reference sequence). J gave up 4 bases and V 1 base, and 6 bases lay outside the gene matches.

This clonotype was counted ten times or more. The V gene is TRBV7-2, the J gene TRBJ2-7, with D tentatively TRBD2 (7 bases). CDR3 size: 15 residues. Germline values: CDR1 SGHTA, CDR2 FQGNSA. V was shortened by 6 bases and J by 3 bases, with 18 bases between the two germline ends. The CDR3 here is CASRRERDNFYEQYF. DNA for the CDR3: TGTGCCAGCAGGCGGGAGCGGGACAACTTCTACGAGCAGTACTTC.

With regard to this clonotype: Sequence at one end of the junction differs from germline and may be a read error. This chain joins TRBV11-2 and TRBJ1-5, with a possible D match to TRBD1 (5 bases). Germline lookup yields CDR1 SGHAT and CDR2 FQNNGV. This CDR3 is 15 amino acids long. The CDR3 sequence is CVSSLLGGLGQPHHF. The CDR3 DNA reads TGTGTCAGCAGCTTACTTGGGGGTCTCGGGCAGCCCCATCATTTT.

Concerning this clonotype: At one boundary the junction diverges from the germline segment, which might be a read error. The V gene is TRBV29-1, the J gene TRBJ2-3, with a tentative D call TRBD2 (6 bases). Germline V gene sequence: CDR1 SQVTM, CDR2 ANQGSEA. The CDR3 extends over 12 amino acids. CDR3 DNA: TGCAGCGTAGACGGGGGTATGGATACGCAGTATTTC. This sequence encodes CSVDGGMDTQYF.

A remark on this clonotype: A much larger clone is a single base away; this may be a read error. The chain couples TRBV7-9 to TRBJ2-1, with D uncertain. The V end lost 2 bases, the J end lost 7 bases, and 3 bases lay between the germline ends. Germline V gene lookup returns CDR1 SEHNR and CDR2 FQNEAQ (reference sequence). CDR3 size: 11 residues. Written as DNA, the CDR3 is TGTGCCAGCAGCTTACAGAATGAGCAGTTCTTC. The encoded protein is CASSLQNEQFF.

For this clonotype: A read error is likely, as this CDR3 ends without the conserved phenylalanine or tryptophan. The chain joins TRBV4-1 to TRBJ2-1; TRBD2 might be the D (5 bases). The CDR3 spans 13 residues. CDR1 is MGHRA, CDR2 YSYEKL, per germline. The V gene lost 1 base and the J gene lost 10 bases, with 11 bases spanning the gap. This CDR3 is CASSQVPPGEQFL. The CDR3 bases are TGCGCCAGCAGCCAAGTCCCCCCGGGGGAGCAGTTCTTA.

Turning to this clonotype: This CDR3 is missing its conserved last phenylalanine or tryptophan, likely due to a read error. This sequence joins TRBV28 and TRBJ2-5, with D possibly being TRBD2 (6 bases). Germline assignment: CDR1 MDHEN and CDR2 SYDVKM. The CDR3 extends over 12 amino acids. CDR3 sequence reads: CASSFRREIQYL. CDR3 sequence (DNA): TGTGCCAGCAGTTTCAGACGGGAGATCCAGTACCTC.

This clonotype was seen a handful of times. The rearrangement joins TRBV7-2 to TRBJ2-1, with 9 bases matching TRBD2. CDR3 length equals 14 residues. Germline V gene lookup returns CDR1 SGHTA and CDR2 FQGNSA. Trimming at V came to 8 bases and at J to 8 bases, leaving 10 bases not matched to a gene. The CDR3 protein is CASGSGRGADEQFF. CDR3 DNA sequence: TGTGCCAGCGGTAGCGGGAGAGGGGCCGATGAGCAGTTCTTC.

The chain is built from TRBV6-1 and TRBJ1-2; D is undetermined. The V end was cut by 3 bases, the J end by 7 bases, with 15 bases between. Germline CDR1 and CDR2: MNHNS and SASEGT. The CDR3 is 14 residues long. The CDR3 DNA reads as TGTGCCAGCAGTGACGGCCTATGGTTGTGTGGCTACACCTTC. Translating it yields CASSDGLWLCGYTF.

Details on this clonotype: This CDR3 is missing its conserved last phenylalanine or tryptophan, likely due to a read error. This chain connects TRBV12-3 or TRBV12-4 to TRBJ2-7, with 7 bases that match TRBD2. The CDR3 covers 12 residues. V lost 8 bases and J lost 3; bases outside the gene matches: 4. The CDR3 is CASRGDFYEQYS. CDR3 coding DNA: TGTGCCAGCCGGGGGGACTTCTACGAGCAGTACTCC.